This T cell receptor beta chain was recovered during a study of shared clonotypes between healthy human individuals. Some clones are missing from TCRdb's copy, which holds only in-frame ones; the method was immunoSEQ multiplex PCR. The data show hundreds of thousands of clones, with less than 80% seen just once and over 10% held by the top ten. The CDR3 sequence is 11 residues long. Germline V gene lookup returns CDR1 GTSNPN and CDR2 SVGIG (reference sequence). Trimming shortened V by 8 bases and J by 4 bases, and 8 bases separated the two germline ends. The chain couples TRBV30 to TRBJ1-4; D is perhaps TRBD1 (5 bases). Sequencing was done on a sample of PBMCs. The TCR originated in a woman in her thirties or forties in good health. Some clones in this sample may be carry-over from other donors' samples. CDR3 sequence reads: CAGASNEKLFF. In nucleotides, the CDR3 is TGTGCCGGGGCGAGTAATGAAAAACTGTTTTTT.